Shown below are 17 T cell receptor beta chains from a single sample sequenced in a study of neurological immune-mediated disorders. TCRdb independently ran MiXCR on the 5' RACE reads; one entry per CDR3 protein. Here the sample spans tens of thousands of distinct CDR3 sequences, more than 14% being singletons. Sequenced sample: PBMCs. The receptors originated from a female donor with HTLV-1-associated myelopathy (HAM/TSP).

Sample share makes this clonotype medium-sized. V gene TRBV20-1 combines with J gene TRBJ1-1; D is undetermined. CDR1 DFQATT and CDR2 SNEGSKA come from the germline V gene (reference sequence). Trimming left V 3 bases short and J 4 bases short, with 12 bases between. The CDR3 spans 13 residues. DNA of the CDR3: TGCAGTGCTAGCGACGGGAGAGGCACTGAAGCTTTCTTT. It encodes CSASDGRGTEAFF.

The chain combines TRBV20-1 with TRBJ1-5, with D maybe TRBD1 (5 bases). The V end lost 1 base, the J end lost 11 bases, and 18 bases lay between the germline ends. The CDR3 loop spans 14 amino acids. The V gene's germline CDR1 is DFQATT and CDR2 SNEGSKA (reference sequence). The CDR3 coding sequence is TGCAGTGCTAGAGTAGTAGGGGCGCGGGAGACCCAGCATTTT. This gives the protein CSARVVGARETQHF.

This clonotype was counted many times. The chain couples TRBV14 to TRBJ2-5, with a tentative D call TRBD2 (5 bases). V gave up 4 bases and J gave up 2 bases, with 8 bases separating them. The CDR3 extends over 13 amino acids. In germline, CDR1 is SGHDN, CDR2 FVKESK. CDR3 amino acids: CASSRLIQETQYF. CDR3 nucleotide sequence: TGTGCCAGCAGCCGACTAATACAAGAGACCCAGTACTTC.

This clonotype was detected ten times or more. The rearrangement uses TRBV20-1 and TRBJ2-7; 9 positions agree with TRBD1. Germline CDR1 DFQATT, CDR2 SNEGSKA (reference sequence). The V and J ends lost 5 bases and 3 bases, in that order; junction bases with no gene match: 8. CDR3 length equals 14 residues. The CDR3 DNA reads as TGCAGTGCTGATCCGGGACAGGGTGGCTACGAGCAGTACTTC. Amino acid sequence: CSADPGQGGYEQYF.

This clonotype is medium-sized in the sample. The chain couples TRBV20-1 to TRBJ2-5; 9 bases line up with TRBD2. This CDR3 has 15 residues. J was trimmed by 4 bases and V by 6 bases; bases with no gene match: 12. Germline V CDR1 and CDR2: DFQATT, SNEGSKA (reference sequence). The CDR3 spells CSAVPGLAGRETQYF. DNA for the CDR3: TGCAGTGCCGTCCCGGGGCTAGCGGGAAGAGAGACCCAGTACTTC.

This clonotype was picked up many times. V gene TRBV5-1 combines with J gene TRBJ2-3; D is possibly TRBD2 (6 bases). CDR1 SGHRS and CDR2 YFSETQ come from the germline V gene. This CDR3 has 15 amino acids. Between the trimmed V and J ends, which lost 8 bases and 0 bases, there was a span of 16 bases. As DNA, the CDR3 is TGCGCCAGTGATCGGGGACTCGCTAGCACAGATACGCAGTATTTT. Amino acid sequence: CASDRGLASTDTQYF.

Ten or more counts support this clonotype. The chain employs TRBV6-5 and TRBJ1-1; the match to TRBD1 covers 8 bases. V was clipped by 7 bases and J by 5 bases; unmatched bases: 6. Germline values: CDR1 MNHEY, CDR2 SVGAGI. The CDR3 is 13 amino acids. CDR3 amino acids: CASTEQGGTEAFF. The CDR3 nucleotides are TGTGCCAGCACTGAACAGGGGGGGACTGAAGCTTTCTTT.

This clonotype was seen at least ten times. The chain recombines TRBV18 with TRBJ1-1, with 7 bases matching TRBD1. V shed 2 bases and J 0 bases; nucleotides not matched to a gene: 3. CDR1 KGHSH and CDR2 LQKENI come from the germline V gene. The CDR3 contains 15 residues. In nucleotides, the CDR3 is TGTGCCAGCTCACCAACAGGGGTTATGAACACTGAAGCTTTCTTT. It codes for CASSPTGVMNTEAFF.

The CDR3, as DNA: TGTGCCAGCGATACCTTATCTTCGGATACGCAGTATTTT. It yields the protein CASDTLSSDTQYF. The rearrangement links TRBV6-1 to TRBJ2-3, with no clear D. Germline V gene data show CDR1 as MNHNS and CDR2 as SASEGT. V gave up 8 bases and J gave up 6 bases, with 15 bases separating them. This CDR3 has 13 amino acids.

At least ten counts were recorded for this clonotype. The chain links TRBV29-1 to TRBJ1-1; TRBD1 matches at 7 bases. The CDR3 contains 15 residues. Germline V gives CDR1 SQVTM, CDR2 ANQGSEA. V lost 4 bases and J lost 2; bases outside the gene matches: 10. Here the CDR3 reads CSVGLRDSQNTEAFF. DNA of the CDR3: TGCAGCGTTGGATTAAGGGACAGCCAAAACACTGAAGCTTTCTTT.

Sample share makes this clonotype medium-sized (0.01 to 0.1%). The chain is built from TRBV7-8 and TRBJ2-2; D is perhaps TRBD1 (7 bases). This CDR3 comprises 15 residues. Trimming pared 7 bases from V and 4 bases from J, leaving 16 bases between. Germline-derived CDR1 and CDR2 are SGHVS and FQNEAQ. CDR3 sequence (DNA): TGTGCCAGCACGACGGGGGCAGGGGGCACCGGGGAGCTGTTTTTT. Protein: CASTTGAGGTGELFF.

This clonotype was recorded at least ten times. The chain employs TRBV4-1 and TRBJ2-4; D is unresolved. V was cut by 4 bases and J by 8 bases, with 12 bases left in between. CDR1 MGHRA and CDR2 YSYEKL come from the germline V gene. The CDR3 totals 13 residues. In nucleotides, the CDR3 is TGCGCCAGCAGCCCCTACGGTTTGGACATTCAGTACTTC. It encodes CASSPYGLDIQYF.

This clonotype was detected many times. The chain recombines TRBV9 with TRBJ1-3; D might be TRBD1 (5 bases). Germline V gene sequence: CDR1 SGDLS, CDR2 YYNGEE. V lost 3 bases and J 0 bases, leaving 7 bases between the germline ends. The CDR3 runs to 14 residues. The CDR3 bases are TGTGCCAGCAGCGGGGACCTCTCTGGAAACACCATATATTTT. Translation gives CASSGDLSGNTIYF.

This clonotype was counted ten times or more. The chain has TRBV4-3 and TRBJ2-7; D gene ambiguous. CDR3 length: 15 amino acids. Germline CDR1 LGHNA, CDR2 YSLEER. Trimming left V 0 bases short and J 2 bases short, with 11 bases between. CDR3 sequence (DNA): TGCGCCAGCAGCCAAGATCAGGCCGGTACCTACGAGCAGTACTTC. It translates to CASSQDQAGTYEQYF.

Ten or more counts support this clonotype. The chain employs TRBV20-1 and TRBJ2-4, with 7 positions matching TRBD1. Germline trimming cut 4 bases from V and 6 bases from J; bases unmatched to any gene: 12. The CDR3 runs to 15 residues. Germline CDR1 DFQATT, CDR2 SNEGSKA (reference sequence). The CDR3 sequence is CSATMPGTDPNIQYF. The CDR3 coding sequence is TGCAGTGCTACCATGCCCGGGACAGACCCAAACATTCAGTACTTC.

In its sample, this clonotype was seen many times. The chain combines TRBV6-2 or TRBV6-3 with TRBJ2-6, with D perhaps matching TRBD1 (5 bases). Germline CDR1 and CDR2: MNHEY and SVGEGT. The V end was cut by 7 bases, the J end by 0 bases, with 10 bases between. The CDR3 has 15 amino acids. The CDR3 sequence: CASIRDSSGANVLTF. In DNA, the CDR3 is TGTGCCAGCATCCGCGACAGCTCTGGGGCCAACGTCCTGACTTTC.

This clonotype occurred many times. The chain is built from TRBV24-1 and TRBJ2-1, with D possibly matching TRBD1 (6 bases). V shed 3 bases and J shed 5 bases, with 10 bases lying between them. The CDR3 loop spans 14 amino acids. Germline V gives CDR1 KGHDR, CDR2 SFDVKD. This CDR3 reads CATSDPDSHNEQFF. The CDR3 DNA reads TGTGCCACCAGTGATCCGGACAGCCACAATGAGCAGTTCTTC.